The T cell receptor (beta chain) under discussion was sequenced for a study of low-dose radiotherapy and immunotherapy resistance in tumors. First-strand cDNA used TRAV- and TRBV-specific primers, covering alpha and beta chains. Amplification, which lasted around 20 PCR cycles, used a constant-region primer and V-primer adapter to amplify TCRs. TCRdb used MiXCR to reprocess the reads, holding one entry per CDR3 protein. The table includes around 11,000 distinct CDR3 sequences, about 47% detected once. This clonotype showed up just a few times. Per the germline V gene, CDR1 is MDHEN and CDR2 is SYDVKM. Trimming took off 10 bases at V and 1 base at J, with 5 bases between the two ends. This CDR3 is built from 12 residues.

The chain links TRBV28 to TRBJ2-6; D unresolved. The TCR originated in a human donor with advanced metastatic prostate, ovarian, gallbladder or colorectal cancer (not recorded which). This table probably holds off-target reads from a library built for another chain. This CDR3 is CATRSGANVLTF. CDR3 nucleotide sequence: TGTGCCACCAGATCTGGGGCCAACGTCCTGACTTTC.